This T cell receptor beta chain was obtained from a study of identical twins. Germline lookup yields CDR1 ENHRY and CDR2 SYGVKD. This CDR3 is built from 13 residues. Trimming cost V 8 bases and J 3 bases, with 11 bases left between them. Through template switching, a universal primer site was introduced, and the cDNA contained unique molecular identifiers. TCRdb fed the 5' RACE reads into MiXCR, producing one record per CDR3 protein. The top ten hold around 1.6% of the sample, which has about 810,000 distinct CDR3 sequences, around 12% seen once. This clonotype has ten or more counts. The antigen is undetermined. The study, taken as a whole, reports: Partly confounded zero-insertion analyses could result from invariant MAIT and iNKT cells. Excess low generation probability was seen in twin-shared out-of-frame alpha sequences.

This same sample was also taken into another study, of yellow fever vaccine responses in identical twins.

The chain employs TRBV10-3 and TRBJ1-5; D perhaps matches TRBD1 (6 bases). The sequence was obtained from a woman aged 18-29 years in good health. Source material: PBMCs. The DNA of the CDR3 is TGTGCCATCCCAGGGGCACACAATCAGCCCCAGCATTTT. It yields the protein CAIPGAHNQPQHF.